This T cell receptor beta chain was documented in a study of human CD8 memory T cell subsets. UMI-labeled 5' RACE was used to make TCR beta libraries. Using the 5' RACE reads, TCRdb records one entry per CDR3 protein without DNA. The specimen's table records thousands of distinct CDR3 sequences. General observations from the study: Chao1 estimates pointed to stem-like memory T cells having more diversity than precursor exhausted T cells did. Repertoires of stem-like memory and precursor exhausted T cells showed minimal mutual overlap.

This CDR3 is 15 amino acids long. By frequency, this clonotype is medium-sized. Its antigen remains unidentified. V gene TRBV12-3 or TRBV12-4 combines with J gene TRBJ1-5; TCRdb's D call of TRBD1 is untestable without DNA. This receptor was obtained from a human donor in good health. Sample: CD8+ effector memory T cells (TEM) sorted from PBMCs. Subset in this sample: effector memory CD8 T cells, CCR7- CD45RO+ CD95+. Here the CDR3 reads CASSFPEQGNQPQHF.